This TCR beta chain was sequenced for a study of T cell responses to AZD1222 COVID-19 vaccine. TCRdb's table, derived via immunoSEQ multiplex PCR, lists solely in-frame clones and lacks some. The table lists more than 150,000 clones, about 91% of them singletons, with 1% to 1.5% in the top ten. Regarding this clone: The antigen remains undetermined.

Whole-study findings and limits: Spike-specific TCR repertoires showed rising breadth and depth after two AZD1222 doses.

The TCR sequence derives from an adult who received the AZD1222 COVID-19 vaccine. This specimen was peripheral blood, taken 28 days after the second AZD1222 dose.

The CDR3 DNA follows: TGTGCCAGCAGCGGGGACAGCTCTGGAAACACCATATATTTT. Translation gives CASSGDSSGNTIYF. The chain carries TRBV2 and TRBJ1-3; the match to TRBD1 covers 7 bases. The germline V gene has CDR1 SNHLY and CDR2 FYNNEI. This CDR3 is 14 amino acids long. The ends lost 6 bases at V and 0 bases at J; junction bases unmatched: 2. Supplemented by reference TRBV2 and TRBJ1-3, the full variable domain reads EPEVTQTPSHQVTQMGQEVILRCVPISNHLYFYWYRQILGQKVEFLVSFYNNEISEKSEIFDDQFSVERPDGSNFTLKIRSTKLEDSAMYFCASSGDSSGNTIYFGEGSWLTVV.